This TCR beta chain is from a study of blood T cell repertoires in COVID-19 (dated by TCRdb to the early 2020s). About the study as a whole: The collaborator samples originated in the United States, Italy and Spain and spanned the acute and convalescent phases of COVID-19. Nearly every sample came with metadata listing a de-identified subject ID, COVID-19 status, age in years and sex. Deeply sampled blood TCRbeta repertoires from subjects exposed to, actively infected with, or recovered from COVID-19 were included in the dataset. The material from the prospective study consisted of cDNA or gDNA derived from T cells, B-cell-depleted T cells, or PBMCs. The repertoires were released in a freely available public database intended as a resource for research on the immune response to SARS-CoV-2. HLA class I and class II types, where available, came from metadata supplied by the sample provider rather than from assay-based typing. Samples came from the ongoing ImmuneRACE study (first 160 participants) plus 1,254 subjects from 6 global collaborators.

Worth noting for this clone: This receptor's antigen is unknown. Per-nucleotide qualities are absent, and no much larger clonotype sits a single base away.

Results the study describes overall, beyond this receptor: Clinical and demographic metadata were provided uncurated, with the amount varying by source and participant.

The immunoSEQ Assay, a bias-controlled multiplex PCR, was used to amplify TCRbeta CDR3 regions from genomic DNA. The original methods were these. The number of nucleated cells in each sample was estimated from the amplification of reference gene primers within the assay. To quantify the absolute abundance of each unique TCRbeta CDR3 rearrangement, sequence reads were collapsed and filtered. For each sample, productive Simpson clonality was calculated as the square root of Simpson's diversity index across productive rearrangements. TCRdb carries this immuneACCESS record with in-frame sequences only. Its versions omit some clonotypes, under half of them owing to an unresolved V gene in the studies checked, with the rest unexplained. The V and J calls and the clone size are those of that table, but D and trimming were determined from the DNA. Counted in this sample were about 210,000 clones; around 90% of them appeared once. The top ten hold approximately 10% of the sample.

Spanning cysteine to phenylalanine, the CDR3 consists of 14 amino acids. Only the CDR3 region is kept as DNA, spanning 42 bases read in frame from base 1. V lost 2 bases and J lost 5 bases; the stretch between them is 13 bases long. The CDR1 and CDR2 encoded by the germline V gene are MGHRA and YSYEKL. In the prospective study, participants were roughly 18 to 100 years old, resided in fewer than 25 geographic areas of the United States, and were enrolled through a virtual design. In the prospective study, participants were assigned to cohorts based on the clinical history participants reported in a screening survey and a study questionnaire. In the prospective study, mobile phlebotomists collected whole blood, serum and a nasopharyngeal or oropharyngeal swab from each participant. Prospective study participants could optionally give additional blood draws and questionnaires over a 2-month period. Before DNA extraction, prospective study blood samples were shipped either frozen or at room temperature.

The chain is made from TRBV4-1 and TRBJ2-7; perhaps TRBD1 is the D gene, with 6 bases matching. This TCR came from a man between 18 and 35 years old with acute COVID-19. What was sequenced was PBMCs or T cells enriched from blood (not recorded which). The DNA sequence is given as TGCGCCAGCAGCCAAAGGCAGGGGTCCCACGAGCAGTACTTC. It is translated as CASSQRQGSHEQYF.